This T cell receptor beta chain is drawn from a study of cytomegalovirus exposure and HLA in healthy donors. Study findings and constraints: Through in vitro validation, three CMV-associated chains were shown to be specific for CMV antigens. Equally common other TCR beta chains were less clonally expanded than HLA-associated ones, a later analysis found. As a later analysis showed, a missense DCLRE1C variant was linked to trimming of TCR beta V- and J-genes.

A remark on this clone: The antigen is not known.

The primer mix had 60 Vbeta and 13 Jbeta primers. The data were produced by immunoSEQ multiplex PCR, yet TCRdb's version contains in-frame clones alone and is incomplete. The sample shows approximately 140,000 clones, approximately 78% of them seen only once. V lost 0 bases and J 2 bases, leaving 12 bases between the germline ends. Germline V gene data show CDR1 as SGHRS and CDR2 as YFSETQ. This CDR3 contains 15 residues. This receptor was identified in a woman between 35 and 50 years old in good health and CMV-seropositive. The source material was PBMCs. This rearrangement joins TRBV5-1 to TRBJ2-7; D is undetermined. The CDR3 region has the DNA TGCGCCAGCAGCTTGGGGGCCGTCCGTCCCTACGAGCAGTACTTC. As protein: CASSLGAVRPYEQYF.